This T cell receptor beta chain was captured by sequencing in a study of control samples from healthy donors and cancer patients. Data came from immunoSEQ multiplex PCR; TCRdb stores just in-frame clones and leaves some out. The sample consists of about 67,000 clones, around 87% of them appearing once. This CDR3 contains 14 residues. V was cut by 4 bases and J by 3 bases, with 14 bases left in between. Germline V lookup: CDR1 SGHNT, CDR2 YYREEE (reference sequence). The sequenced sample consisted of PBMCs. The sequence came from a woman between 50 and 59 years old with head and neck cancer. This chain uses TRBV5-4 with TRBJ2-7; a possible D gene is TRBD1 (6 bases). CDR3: CASSPNRDNYEQYF. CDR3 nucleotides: TGTGCCAGCAGCCCGAACCGGGACAACTACGAGCAGTACTTC.